This TCR beta chain was identified in a study of blood T cell repertoires in COVID-19 (dated by TCRdb to 2020 to 2022). Turning to the overall study: The collaborator samples originated in the United States, Italy and Spain and spanned the acute and convalescent phases of COVID-19. The repertoires were made available in a free public database intended to serve as a resource for research on the immune response to SARS-CoV-2. Where HLA class I and class II types were available, the types were taken from metadata supplied by the sample provider, not from assay-based typing. The samples were drawn from two sources: the first 160 participants of the ongoing ImmuneRACE study, and 1,200 or so subjects contributed by 6 global collaborators. Nearly every sample came with metadata listing a de-identified subject ID, COVID-19 status, age in years and sex. The material from the prospective study consisted of cDNA or gDNA derived from T cells, B-cell-depleted T cells, or PBMCs. Subjects who had been exposed to COVID-19, were actively infected with it, or had recovered from it provided the deeply sampled blood TCRbeta repertoires that made up the dataset.

The immunoSEQ Assay, a bias-controlled multiplex PCR, was used to amplify TCRbeta CDR3 regions from genomic DNA. The study's processing was this. The number of nucleated cells in each sample was estimated by amplification of reference gene primers within the assay. Sequence reads were collapsed and filtered to measure the absolute abundance of every unique TCRbeta CDR3 rearrangement. For each sample, productive Simpson clonality was calculated by taking the square root of Simpson's diversity index across productive rearrangements. TCRdb provides this immuneACCESS table in a form limited to in-frame rearrangements. Some clones are lacking; in checked studies, under half of them reflect an unresolved V gene, and why the rest are absent is not known. V and J calls plus clone size are reproduced from that table; the DNA served to infer D and trimming. The sample table records hundreds of thousands of clones; more than 80% of these occur just once. The ten largest clonotypes hold over 1.1% of the sample.

Comments on this clone: Its antigen remains unidentified. The record has no base qualities; no much larger clone is one base away.

Collaborating institutions collected whole blood in K2EDTA tubes following their own protocols. For TCRbeta analysis, collaborators shipped samples in one of three forms: frozen whole blood, isolated PBMCs, or DNA extracted from either of those sample types. Paper-wide results and their limitations: The quantity of clinical and demographic metadata differed by source and by participant and was supplied without curation.

CDR3 length: 13 amino acids, cysteine to phenylalanine. Of the read, only the CDR3 DNA is kept; its 39 bases are in frame from base 1. V is clipped by 5 bases and J by 6 bases, and the sequence between their germline boundaries is 13 bases long. Taken from the germline V gene (reference sequence), the CDR1 and CDR2 loops are SEHNR and FQNEAQ. What was sequenced was peripheral blood. The TCR comes from a woman aged 25 to 39 with active or convalescent COVID-19. The rearranged segments are TRBV7-9 and TRBJ1-2, with the identity of the D gene unclear. The nucleotide sequence is given as TGTGCCAGCAGCACCAGACGGGAGGATGGCTACACCTTC. Translated, this gives CASSTRREDGYTF.